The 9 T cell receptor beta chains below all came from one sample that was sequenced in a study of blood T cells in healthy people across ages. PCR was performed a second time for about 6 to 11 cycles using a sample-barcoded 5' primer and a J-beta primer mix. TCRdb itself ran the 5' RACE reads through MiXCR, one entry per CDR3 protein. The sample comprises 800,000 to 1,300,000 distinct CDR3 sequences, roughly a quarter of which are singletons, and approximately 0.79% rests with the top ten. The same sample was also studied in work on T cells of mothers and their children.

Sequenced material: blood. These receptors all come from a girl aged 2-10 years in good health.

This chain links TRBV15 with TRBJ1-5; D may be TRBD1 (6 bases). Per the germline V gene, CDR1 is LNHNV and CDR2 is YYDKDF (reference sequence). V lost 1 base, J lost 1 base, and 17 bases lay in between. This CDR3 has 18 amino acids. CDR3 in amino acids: CATSRVLGRGMSNQPQHF. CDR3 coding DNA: TGTGCCACCAGCAGAGTCCTGGGGAGGGGGATGAGCAATCAGCCCCAGCATTTT.

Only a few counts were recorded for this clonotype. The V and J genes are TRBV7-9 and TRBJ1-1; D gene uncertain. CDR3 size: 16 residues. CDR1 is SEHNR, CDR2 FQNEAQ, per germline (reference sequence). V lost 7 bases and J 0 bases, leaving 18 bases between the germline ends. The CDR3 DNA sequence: TGTGCCAGCACCCCGTCTGAGGCCTCGATGAACACTGAAGCTTTCTTT. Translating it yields CASTPSEASMNTEAFF.

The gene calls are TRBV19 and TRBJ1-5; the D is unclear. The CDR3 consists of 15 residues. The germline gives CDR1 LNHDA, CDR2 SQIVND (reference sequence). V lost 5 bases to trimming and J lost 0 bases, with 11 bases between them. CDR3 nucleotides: TGTGCCAGTAGTGTTACAGACTATAGCAATCAGCCCCAGCATTTT. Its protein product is CASSVTDYSNQPQHF.

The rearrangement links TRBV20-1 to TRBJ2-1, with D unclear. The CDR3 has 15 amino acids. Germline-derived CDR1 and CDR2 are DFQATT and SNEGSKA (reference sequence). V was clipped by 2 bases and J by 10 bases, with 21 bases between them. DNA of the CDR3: TGCAGTGCTAGATGGGTTGGCCAAGTTGTAGAGGAGCAGTTCTTC. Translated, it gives CSARWVGQVVEEQFF.

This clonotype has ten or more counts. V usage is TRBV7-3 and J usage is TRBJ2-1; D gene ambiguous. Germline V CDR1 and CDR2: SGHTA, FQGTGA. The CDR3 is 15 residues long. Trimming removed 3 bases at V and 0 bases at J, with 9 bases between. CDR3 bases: TGTGCCAGCAGCTTCACGGGTAGCTCCTACAATGAGCAGTTCTTC. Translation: CASSFTGSSYNEQFF.

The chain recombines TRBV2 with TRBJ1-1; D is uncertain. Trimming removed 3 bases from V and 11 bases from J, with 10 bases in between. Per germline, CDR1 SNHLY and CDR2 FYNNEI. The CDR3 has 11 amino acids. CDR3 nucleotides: TGTGCCAGCAGTGAGGATCTAGAGGCTTTCTTT. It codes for CASSEDLEAFF.

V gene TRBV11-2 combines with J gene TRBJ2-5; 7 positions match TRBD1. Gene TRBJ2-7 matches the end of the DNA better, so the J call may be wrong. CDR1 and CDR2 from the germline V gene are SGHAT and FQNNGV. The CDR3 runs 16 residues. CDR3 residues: CASSLWGTEHSYEQYF. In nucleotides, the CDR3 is TGTGCCAGCAGCTTATGGGGGACAGAACACTCCTACGAGCAGTACTTC.

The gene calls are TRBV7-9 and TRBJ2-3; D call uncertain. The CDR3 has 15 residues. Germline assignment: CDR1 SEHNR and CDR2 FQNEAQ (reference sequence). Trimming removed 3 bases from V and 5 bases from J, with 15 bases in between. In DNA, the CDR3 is TGTGCCAGCAGCTTCTTCGCGGCTTCTAGAGATACGCAGTATTTT. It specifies CASSFFAASRDTQYF. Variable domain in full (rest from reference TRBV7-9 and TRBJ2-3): DTGVSQNPRHKITKRGQNVTFRCDPISEHNRLYWYRQTLGQGPEFLTYFQNEAQLEKSRLLSDRFSAERPKGSFSTLEIQRTEQGDSAMYLCASSFFAASRDTQYFGPGTRLTVL.

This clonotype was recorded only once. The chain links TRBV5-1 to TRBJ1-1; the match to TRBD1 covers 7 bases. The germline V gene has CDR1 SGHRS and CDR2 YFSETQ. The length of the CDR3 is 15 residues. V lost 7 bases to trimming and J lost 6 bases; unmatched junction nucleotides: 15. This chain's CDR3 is CASATEGTVFPEAFF. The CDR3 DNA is TGCGCCAGCGCAACAGAGGGGACAGTTTTTCCTGAAGCTTTCTTT.